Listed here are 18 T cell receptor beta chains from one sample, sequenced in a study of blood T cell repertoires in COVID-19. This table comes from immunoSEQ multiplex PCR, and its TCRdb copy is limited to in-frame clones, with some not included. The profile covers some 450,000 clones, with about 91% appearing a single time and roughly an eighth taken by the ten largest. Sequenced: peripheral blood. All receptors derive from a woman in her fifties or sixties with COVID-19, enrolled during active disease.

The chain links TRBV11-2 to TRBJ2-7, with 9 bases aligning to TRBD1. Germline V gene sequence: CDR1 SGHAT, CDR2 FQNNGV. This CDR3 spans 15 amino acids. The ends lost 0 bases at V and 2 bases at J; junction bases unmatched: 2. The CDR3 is CASSLETGGTYEQYF. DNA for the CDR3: TGTGCCAGCAGCTTAGAGACAGGGGGTACCTACGAGCAGTACTTC.

Written as DNA, the CDR3 is TGTGCCAGCAGGCGTGATGACTGGCTTGGCTCACCCCTCCACTTT. It yields the protein CASRRDDWLGSPLHF. The chain couples TRBV7-9 to TRBJ1-6; D gene ambiguous. CDR3 length: 15 amino acids. Trimming took 6 bases from V and 10 from J, leaving 19 bases between them. Germline V gene lookup returns CDR1 SEHNR and CDR2 FQNEAQ (reference sequence).

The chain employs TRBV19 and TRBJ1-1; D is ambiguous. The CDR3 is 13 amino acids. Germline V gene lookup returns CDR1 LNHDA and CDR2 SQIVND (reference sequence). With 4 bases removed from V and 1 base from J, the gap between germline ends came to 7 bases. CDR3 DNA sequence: TGTGCCAGTAGTACGGGAGAGAACACTGAAGCTTTCTTT. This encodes CASSTGENTEAFF.

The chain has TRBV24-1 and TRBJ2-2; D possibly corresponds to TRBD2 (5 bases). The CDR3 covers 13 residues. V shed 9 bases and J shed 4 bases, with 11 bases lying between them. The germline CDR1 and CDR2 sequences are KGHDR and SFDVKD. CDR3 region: CATRSGITGELFF. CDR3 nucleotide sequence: TGTGCCACCCGGTCGGGAATCACCGGGGAGCTGTTTTTT.

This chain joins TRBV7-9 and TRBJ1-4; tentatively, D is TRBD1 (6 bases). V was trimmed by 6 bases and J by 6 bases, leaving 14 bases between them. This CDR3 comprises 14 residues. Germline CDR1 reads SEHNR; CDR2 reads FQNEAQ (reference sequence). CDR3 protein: CASSRGGADEKLFF. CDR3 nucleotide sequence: TGTGCCAGCAGTCGAGGGGGGGCCGATGAAAAACTGTTTTTT.

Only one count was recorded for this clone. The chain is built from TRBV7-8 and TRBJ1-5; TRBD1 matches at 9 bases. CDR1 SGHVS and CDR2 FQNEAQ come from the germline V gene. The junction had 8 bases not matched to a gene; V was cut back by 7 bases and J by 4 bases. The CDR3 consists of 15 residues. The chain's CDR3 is CASTPGQGYNQPQHF. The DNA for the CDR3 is TGTGCCAGCACCCCGGGACAGGGATATAATCAGCCCCAGCATTTT.

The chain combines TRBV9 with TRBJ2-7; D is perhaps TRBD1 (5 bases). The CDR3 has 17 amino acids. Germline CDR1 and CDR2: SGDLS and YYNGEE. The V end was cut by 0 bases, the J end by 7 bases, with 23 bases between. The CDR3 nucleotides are TGTGCCAGCAGCGTAGGGCAGGGCGGCTCGTCGCCATGGGAGCAGTACTTC. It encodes CASSVGQGGSSPWEQYF.

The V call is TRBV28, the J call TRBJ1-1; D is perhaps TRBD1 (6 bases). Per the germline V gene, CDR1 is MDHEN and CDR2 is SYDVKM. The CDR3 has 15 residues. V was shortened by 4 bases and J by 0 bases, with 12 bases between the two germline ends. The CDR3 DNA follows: TGTGCCAGCAGTTCAAGACAGGTACTGAACACTGAAGCTTTCTTT. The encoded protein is CASSSRQVLNTEAFF.

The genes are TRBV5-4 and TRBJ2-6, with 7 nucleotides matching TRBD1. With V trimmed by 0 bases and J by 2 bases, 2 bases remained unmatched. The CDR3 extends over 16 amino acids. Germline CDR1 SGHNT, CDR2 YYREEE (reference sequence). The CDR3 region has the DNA TGTGCCAGCAGCTTGGAAGGGGGCCCTGGGGCCAACGTCCTGACTTTC. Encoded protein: CASSLEGGPGANVLTF.

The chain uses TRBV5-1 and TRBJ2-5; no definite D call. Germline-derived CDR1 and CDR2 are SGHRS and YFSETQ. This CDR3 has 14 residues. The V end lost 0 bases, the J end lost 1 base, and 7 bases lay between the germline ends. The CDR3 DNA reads TGCGCCAGCAGCTTGGGCGAAGCCCAAGAGACCCAGTACTTC. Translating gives CASSLGEAQETQYF.

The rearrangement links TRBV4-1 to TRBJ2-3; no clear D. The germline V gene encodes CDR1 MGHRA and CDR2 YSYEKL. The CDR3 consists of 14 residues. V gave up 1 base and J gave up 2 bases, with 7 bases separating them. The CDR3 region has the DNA TGCGCCAGCAGCCAAGGGCAGTACACAGATACGCAGTATTTT. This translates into CASSQGQYTDTQYF.

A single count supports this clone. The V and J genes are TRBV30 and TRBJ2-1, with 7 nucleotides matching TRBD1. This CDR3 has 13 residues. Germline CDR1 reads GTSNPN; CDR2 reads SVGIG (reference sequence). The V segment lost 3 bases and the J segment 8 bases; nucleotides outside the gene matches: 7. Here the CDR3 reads CAWRRGGADEQFF. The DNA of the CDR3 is TGTGCCTGGAGAAGAGGGGGCGCTGATGAGCAGTTCTTC.

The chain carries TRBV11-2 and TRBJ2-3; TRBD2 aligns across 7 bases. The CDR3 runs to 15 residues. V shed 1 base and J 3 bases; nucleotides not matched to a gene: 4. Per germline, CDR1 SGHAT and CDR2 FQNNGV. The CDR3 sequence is CASSLGGGLTDTQYF. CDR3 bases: TGTGCCAGCAGCTTAGGGGGGGGGTTGACAGATACGCAGTATTTT.

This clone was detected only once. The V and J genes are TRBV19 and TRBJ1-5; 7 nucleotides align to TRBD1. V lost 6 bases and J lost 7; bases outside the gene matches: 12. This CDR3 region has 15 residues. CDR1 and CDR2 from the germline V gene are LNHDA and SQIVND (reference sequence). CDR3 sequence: CASSPDREGYQPQHF. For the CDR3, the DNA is TGTGCCAGTAGCCCCGACAGGGAAGGGTACCAGCCCCAGCATTTT.

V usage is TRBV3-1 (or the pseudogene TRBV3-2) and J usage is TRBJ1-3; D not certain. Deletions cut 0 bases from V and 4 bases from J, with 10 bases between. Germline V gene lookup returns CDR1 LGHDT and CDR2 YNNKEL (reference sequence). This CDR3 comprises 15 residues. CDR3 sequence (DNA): TGTGCCAGCAGCCAAGAGCCCAGAGCGGGAAACACCATATATTTT. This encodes CASSQEPRAGNTIYF.

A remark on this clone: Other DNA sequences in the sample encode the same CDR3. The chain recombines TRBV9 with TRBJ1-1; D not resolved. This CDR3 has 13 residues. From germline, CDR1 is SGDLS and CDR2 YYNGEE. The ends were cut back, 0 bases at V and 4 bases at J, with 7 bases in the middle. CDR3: CASSVVSGTEAFF. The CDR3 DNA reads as TGTGCCAGCAGCGTAGTGTCAGGCACTGAAGCTTTCTTT.

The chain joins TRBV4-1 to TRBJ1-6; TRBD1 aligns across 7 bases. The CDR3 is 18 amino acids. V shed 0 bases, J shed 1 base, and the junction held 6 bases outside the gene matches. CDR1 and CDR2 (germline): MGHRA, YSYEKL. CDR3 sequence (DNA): TGCGCCAGCAGCCAAGAGAGGGGGCAGGGTTCCTATAATTCACCCCTCCACTTT. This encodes CASSQERGQGSYNSPLHF.

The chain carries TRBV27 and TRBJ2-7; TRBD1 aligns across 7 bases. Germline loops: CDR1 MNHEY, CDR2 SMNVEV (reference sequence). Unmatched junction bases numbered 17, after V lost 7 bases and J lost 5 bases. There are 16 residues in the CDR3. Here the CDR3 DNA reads TGTGCCAGCAAGAAGAAGGGGGCAGGGGGATTCAACGAGCAGTACTTC. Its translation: CASKKKGAGGFNEQYF.